This section outlines one TCR beta chain sequence together with its context. Enrolled through a virtual design, the participants were between about 18 and 100 years of age and came from about two dozen US areas. Clinical history reported by participants formed the basis on which cohorts were assigned. In germline, CDR1 is SSHAT, CDR2 FNYEAQ (reference sequence). This CDR3 comprises 15 residues. Between the trimmed V and J ends, which lost 1 base and 0 bases, there was a span of 8 bases. This sample stems from a study of blood T cell repertoires in COVID-19. About the research overall: Whether acute or convalescent, the COVID-19 samples came from the United States, Italy and Spain. T cells, B-cell-depleted T cells, or PBMCs provided the cDNA or gDNA that served as material.

Measured with immunoSEQ multiplex PCR; TCRdb has only the in-frame clones, and not every one. The sample lists about 400,000 clones; about 90% were seen once. This TCR came from a woman aged 25 to 45 who had recovered from COVID-19. Sequencing input: PBMCs or T cells enriched from blood (not recorded which). V and J are TRBV7-7 and TRBJ2-3; D not resolved. CDR3 residues: CASSLGLTSTDTQYF. The CDR3 DNA follows: TGTGCCAGCAGCTTAGGCTTAACTAGCACAGATACGCAGTATTTT.